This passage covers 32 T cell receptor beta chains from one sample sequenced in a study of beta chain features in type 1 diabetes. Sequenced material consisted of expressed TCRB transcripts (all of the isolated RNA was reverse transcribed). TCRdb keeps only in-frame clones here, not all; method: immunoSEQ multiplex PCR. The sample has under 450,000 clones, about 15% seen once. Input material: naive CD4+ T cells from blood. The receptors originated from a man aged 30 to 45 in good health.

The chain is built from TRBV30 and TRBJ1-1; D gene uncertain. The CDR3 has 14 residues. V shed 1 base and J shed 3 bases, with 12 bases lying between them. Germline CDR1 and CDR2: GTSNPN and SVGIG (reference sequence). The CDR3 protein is CAWSAGPVDTEAFF. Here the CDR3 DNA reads TGTGCCTGGAGTGCGGGTCCTGTGGACACTGAAGCTTTCTTT.

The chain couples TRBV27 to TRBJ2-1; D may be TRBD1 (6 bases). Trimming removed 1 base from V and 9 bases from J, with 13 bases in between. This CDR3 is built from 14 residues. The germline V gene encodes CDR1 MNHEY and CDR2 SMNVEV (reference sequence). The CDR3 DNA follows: TGTGCCAGCAGTTTATTTACAGGGATGGTTGAGCAGTTCTTC. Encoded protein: CASSLFTGMVEQFF.

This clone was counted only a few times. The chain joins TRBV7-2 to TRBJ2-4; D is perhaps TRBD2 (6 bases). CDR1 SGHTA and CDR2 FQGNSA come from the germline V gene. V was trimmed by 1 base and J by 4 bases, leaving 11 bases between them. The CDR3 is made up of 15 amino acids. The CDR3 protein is CASSLVGSKKNIQYF. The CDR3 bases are TGTGCCAGCAGCTTAGTCGGGAGTAAGAAAAACATTCAGTACTTC.

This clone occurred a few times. The CDR3 DNA reads TGTGCCAGCAGCCCAAGTGACAGACGAACAAACACCGGGGAGCTGTTTTTT. Amino acids: CASSPSDRRTNTGELFF. This sequence joins TRBV7-9 and TRBJ2-2, with a weak D call TRBD1 (5 bases). V was cut by 5 bases and J by 2 bases, with 18 bases left in between. Germline values: CDR1 SEHNR, CDR2 FQNEAQ (reference sequence). This CDR3 has 17 residues. Variable domain in full (rest from reference TRBV7-9 and TRBJ2-2): DTGVSQNPRHKITKRGQNVTFRCDPISEHNRLYWYRQTLGQGPEFLTYFQNEAQLEKSRLLSDRFSAERPKGSFSTLEIQRTEQGDSAMYLCASSPSDRRTNTGELFFGEGSRLTVL.

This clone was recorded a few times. Here the CDR3 DNA reads TGTGCCAGTGGCGTACTCATGGACACTGAAGCTTTCTTT. Translation gives CASGVLMDTEAFF. This chain joins TRBV19 and TRBJ1-1; no reliable D call. Trimming took off 8 bases at V and 3 bases at J, with 13 bases between the two ends. The germline gives CDR1 LNHDA, CDR2 SQIVND (reference sequence). The CDR3 consists of 13 residues.

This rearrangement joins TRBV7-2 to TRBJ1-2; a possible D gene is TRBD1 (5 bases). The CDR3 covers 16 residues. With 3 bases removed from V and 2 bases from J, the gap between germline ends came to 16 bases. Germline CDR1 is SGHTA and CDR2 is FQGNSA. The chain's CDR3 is CASSFSVGRENYGYTF. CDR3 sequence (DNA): TGTGCCAGCAGCTTTAGCGTGGGCAGGGAGAACTATGGCTACACCTTC.

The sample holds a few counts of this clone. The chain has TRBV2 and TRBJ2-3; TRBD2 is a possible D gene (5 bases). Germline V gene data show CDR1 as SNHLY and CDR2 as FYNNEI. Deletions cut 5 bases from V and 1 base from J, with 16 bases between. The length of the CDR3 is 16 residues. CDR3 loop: CASSLRTAGGTDTQYF. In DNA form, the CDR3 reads TGTGCCAGCAGTTTGAGGACTGCCGGGGGCACAGATACGCAGTATTTT.

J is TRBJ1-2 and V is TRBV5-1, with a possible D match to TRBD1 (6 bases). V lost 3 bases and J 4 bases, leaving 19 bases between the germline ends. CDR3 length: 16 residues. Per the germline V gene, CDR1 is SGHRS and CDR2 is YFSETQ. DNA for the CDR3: TGCGCCAGCAGCTCTGTCCTAACGGGACAACCCTATGGCTACACCTTC. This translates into CASSSVLTGQPYGYTF.

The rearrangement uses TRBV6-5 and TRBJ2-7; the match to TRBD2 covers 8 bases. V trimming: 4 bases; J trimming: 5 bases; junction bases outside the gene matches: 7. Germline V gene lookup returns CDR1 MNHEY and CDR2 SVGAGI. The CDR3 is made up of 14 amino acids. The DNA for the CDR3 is TGTGCCAGCAGTTCCCCGGGACTAGTACACGAGCAGTACTTC. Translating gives CASSSPGLVHEQYF.

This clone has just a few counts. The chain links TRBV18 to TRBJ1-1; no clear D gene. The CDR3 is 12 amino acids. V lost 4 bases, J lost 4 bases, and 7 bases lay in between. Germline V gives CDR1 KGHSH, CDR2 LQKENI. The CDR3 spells CASSRGSTEAFF. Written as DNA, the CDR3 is TGTGCCAGCTCACGGGGAAGCACTGAAGCTTTCTTT.

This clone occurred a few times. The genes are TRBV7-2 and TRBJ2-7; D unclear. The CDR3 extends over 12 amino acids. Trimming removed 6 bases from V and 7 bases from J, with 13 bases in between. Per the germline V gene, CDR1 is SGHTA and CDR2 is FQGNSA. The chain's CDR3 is CASSRYYNEQYF. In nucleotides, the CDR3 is TGTGCCAGCAGTCGCTACTATAATGAGCAGTACTTC.

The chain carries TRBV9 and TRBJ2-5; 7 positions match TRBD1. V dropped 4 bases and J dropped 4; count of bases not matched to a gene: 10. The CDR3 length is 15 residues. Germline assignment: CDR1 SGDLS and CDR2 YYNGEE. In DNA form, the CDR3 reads TGTGCCAGCAGCATACAGGGGTTGGGAGTAGAGACCCAGTACTTC. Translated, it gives CASSIQGLGVETQYF. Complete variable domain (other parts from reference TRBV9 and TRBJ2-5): DSGVTQTPKHLITATGQRVTLRCSPRSGDLSVYWYQQSLDQGLQFLIQYYNGEERAKGNILERFSAQQFPDLHSELNLSSLELGDSALYFCASSIQGLGVETQYFGPGTRLLVL.

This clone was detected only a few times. CDR3 in DNA: TGTGCCAGCAGCCACTCGGGACTAGCGGGAAGAGGCGAGCAGTTCTTC. Protein product: CASSHSGLAGRGEQFF. V gene TRBV7-3 combines with J gene TRBJ2-1, with TRBD2 identical over 13 bases. The CDR3 runs 16 residues. Germline loops: CDR1 SGHTA, CDR2 FQGTGA. V shed 5 bases and J 10 bases; nucleotides not matched to a gene: 11.

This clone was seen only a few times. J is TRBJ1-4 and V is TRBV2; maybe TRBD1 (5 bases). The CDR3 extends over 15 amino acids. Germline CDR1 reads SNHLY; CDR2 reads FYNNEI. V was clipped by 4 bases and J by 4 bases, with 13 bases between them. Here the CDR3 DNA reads TGTGCCAGCAGTGCTACGGGACGGCTTAATGAAAAACTGTTTTTT. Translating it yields CASSATGRLNEKLFF.

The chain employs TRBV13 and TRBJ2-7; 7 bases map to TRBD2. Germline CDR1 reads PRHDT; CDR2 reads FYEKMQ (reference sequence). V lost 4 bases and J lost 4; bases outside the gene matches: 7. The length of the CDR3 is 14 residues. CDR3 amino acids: CASSSSREGYEQYF. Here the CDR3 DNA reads TGTGCCAGCAGCTCCAGCAGGGAGGGTTACGAGCAGTACTTC.

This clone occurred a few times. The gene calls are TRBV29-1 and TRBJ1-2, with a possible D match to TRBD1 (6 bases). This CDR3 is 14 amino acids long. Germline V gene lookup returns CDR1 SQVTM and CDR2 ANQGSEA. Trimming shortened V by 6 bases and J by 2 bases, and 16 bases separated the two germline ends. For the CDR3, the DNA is TGCAGCGTGCCCCGAGGGGGTACAAACTATGGCTACACCTTC. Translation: CSVPRGGTNYGYTF.

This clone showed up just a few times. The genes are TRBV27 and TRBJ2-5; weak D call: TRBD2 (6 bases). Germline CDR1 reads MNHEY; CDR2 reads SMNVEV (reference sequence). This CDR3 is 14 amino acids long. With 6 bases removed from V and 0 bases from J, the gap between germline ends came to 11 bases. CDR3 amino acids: CASRKLANQETQYF. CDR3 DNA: TGTGCCAGCAGGAAACTAGCCAACCAAGAGACCCAGTACTTC.

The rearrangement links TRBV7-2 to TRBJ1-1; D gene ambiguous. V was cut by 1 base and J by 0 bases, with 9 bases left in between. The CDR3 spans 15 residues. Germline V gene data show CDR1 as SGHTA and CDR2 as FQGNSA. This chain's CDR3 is CASSLVARLNTEAFF. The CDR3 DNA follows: TGTGCCAGCAGCTTAGTGGCACGGTTGAACACTGAAGCTTTCTTT.

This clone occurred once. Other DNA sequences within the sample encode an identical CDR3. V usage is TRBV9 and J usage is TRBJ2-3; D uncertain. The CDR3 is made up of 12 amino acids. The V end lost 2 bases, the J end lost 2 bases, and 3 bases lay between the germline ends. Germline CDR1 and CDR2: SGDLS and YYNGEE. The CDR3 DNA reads TGTGCCAGCAGCGTCTTCACAGATACGCAGTATTTT. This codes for CASSVFTDTQYF.

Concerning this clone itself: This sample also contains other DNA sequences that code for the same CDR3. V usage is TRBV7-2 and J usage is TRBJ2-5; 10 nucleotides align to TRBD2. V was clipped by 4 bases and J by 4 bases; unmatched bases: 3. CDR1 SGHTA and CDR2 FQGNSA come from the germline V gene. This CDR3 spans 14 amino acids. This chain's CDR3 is CASSSSGGVETQYF. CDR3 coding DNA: TGTGCCAGCAGCTCCAGCGGGGGGGTAGAGACCCAGTACTTC.

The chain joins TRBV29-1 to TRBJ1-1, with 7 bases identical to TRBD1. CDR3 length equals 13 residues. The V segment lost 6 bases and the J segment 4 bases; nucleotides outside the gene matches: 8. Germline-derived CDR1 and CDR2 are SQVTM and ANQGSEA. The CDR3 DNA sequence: TGCAGCGTGACCTCGGCAGGGGGCACTGAAGCTTTCTTT. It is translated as CSVTSAGGTEAFF.

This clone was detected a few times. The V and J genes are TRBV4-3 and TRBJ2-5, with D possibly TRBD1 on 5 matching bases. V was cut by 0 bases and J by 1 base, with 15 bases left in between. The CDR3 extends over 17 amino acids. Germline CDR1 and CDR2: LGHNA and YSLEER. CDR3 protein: CASSQDLIGARQETQYF. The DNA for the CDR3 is TGCGCCAGCAGCCAAGATCTGATAGGGGCTCGCCAAGAGACCCAGTACTTC.

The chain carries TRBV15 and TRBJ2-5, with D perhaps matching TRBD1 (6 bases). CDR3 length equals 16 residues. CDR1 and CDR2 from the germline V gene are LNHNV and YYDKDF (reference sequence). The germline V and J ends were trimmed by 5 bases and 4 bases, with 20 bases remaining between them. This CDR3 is CATSSSVQGGGETQYF. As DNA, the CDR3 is TGTGCCACCAGCTCATCAGTACAAGGGGGTGGAGAGACCCAGTACTTC.

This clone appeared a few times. The DNA of the CDR3 is TGTGCCAGCAGTTTCTTCGGACTAGCACCTTCTGGGGCCAACGTCCTGACTTTC. Its translation: CASSFFGLAPSGANVLTF. The genes are TRBV2 and TRBJ2-6; 8 bases match TRBD2. V lost 5 bases and J lost 1; bases outside the gene matches: 10. CDR1 SNHLY and CDR2 FYNNEI come from the germline V gene. The length of the CDR3 is 18 residues.

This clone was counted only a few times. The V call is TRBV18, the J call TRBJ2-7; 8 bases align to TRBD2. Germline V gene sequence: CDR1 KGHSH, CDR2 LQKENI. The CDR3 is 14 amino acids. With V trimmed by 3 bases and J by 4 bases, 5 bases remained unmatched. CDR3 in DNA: TGTGCCAGCTCACCCGCAGCGGGAGCTTACGAGCAGTACGTC. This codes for CASSPAAGAYEQYV.

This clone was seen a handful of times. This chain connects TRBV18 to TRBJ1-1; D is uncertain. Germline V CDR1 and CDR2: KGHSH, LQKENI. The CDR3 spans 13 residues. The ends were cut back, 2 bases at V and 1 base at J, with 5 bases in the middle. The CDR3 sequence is CASSPMGNTEAFF. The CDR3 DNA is TGTGCCAGCTCACCAATGGGGAACACTGAAGCTTTCTTT.

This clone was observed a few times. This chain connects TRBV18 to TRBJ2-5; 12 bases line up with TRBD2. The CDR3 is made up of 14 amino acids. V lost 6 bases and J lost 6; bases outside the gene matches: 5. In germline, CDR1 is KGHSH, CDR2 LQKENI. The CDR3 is CASSVTSGRKTQYF. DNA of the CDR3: TGTGCCAGCTCCGTGACTAGCGGGAGAAAGACCCAGTACTTC.

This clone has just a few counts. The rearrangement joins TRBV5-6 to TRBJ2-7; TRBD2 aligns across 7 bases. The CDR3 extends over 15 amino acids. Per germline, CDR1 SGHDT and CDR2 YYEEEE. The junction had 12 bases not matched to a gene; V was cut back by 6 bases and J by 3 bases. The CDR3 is CASTLGGGSFYEQYV. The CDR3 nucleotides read TGTGCCAGCACCCTTGGCGGCGGGAGTTTCTACGAGCAGTACGTC.

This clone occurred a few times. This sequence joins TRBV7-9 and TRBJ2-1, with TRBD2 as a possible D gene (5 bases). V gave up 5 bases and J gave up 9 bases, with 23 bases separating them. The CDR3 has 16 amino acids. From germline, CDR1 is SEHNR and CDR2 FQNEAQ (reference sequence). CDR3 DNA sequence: TGTGCCAGCAGCCACCCGGTCTGGGGTTCGGGGATTGAGCAGTTCTTC. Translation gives CASSHPVWGSGIEQFF.

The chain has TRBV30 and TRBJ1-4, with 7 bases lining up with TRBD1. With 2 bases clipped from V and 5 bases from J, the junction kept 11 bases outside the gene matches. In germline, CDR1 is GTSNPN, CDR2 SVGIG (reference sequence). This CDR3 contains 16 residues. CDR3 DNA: TGTGCCTGGAGTTTAGGGACAGACTCTTTGAATGAAAAACTGTTTTTT. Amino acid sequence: CAWSLGTDSLNEKLFF.

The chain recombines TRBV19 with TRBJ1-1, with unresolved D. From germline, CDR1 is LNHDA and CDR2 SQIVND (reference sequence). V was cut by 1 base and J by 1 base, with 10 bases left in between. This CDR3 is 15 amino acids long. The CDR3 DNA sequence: TGTGCCAGTAGTATAGGAGCGATCGGGAACACTGAAGCTTTCTTT. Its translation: CASSIGAIGNTEAFF. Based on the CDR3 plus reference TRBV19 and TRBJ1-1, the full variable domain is DGGITQSPKYLFRKEGQNVTLSCEQNLNHDAMYWYRQDPGQGLRLIYYSQIVNDFQKGDIAEGYSVSREKKESFPLTVTSAQKNPTAFYLCASSIGAIGNTEAFFGQGTRLTVV.

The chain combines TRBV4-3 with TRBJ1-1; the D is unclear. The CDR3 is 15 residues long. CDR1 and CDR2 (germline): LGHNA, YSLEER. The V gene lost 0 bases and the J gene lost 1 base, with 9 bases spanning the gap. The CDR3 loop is CASSQDFGQNTEAFF. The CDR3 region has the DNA TGCGCCAGCAGCCAAGATTTCGGGCAGAACACTGAAGCTTTCTTT.